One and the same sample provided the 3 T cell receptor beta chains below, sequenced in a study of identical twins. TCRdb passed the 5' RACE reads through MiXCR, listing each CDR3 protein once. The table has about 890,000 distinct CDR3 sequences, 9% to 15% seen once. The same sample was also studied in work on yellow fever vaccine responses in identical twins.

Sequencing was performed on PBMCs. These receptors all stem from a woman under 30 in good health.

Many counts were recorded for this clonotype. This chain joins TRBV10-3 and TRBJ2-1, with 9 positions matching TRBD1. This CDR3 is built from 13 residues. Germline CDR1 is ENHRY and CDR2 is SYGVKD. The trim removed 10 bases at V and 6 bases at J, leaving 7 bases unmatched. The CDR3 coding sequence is TGTGCCACTACAGGGGGCGTTGGCAATGAGCAGTTCTTC. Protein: CATTGGVGNEQFF.

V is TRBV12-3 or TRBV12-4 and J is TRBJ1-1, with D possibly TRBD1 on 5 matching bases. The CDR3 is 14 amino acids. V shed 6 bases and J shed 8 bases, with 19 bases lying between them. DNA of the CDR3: TGTGCCAGCAGCCATGGGACCGGCAGTGGAGAAGCTTTCTTT. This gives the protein CASSHGTGSGEAFF.

CDR3 protein: CASSLLVTDTQYF. DNA of the CDR3: TGTGCCAGCAGTTTACTAGTCACAGATACGCAGTATTTT. V gene TRBV12-3 or TRBV12-4 combines with J gene TRBJ2-3; D ambiguous. V gave up 2 bases and J gave up 2 bases, with 5 bases separating them. This CDR3 is 13 amino acids long.